Given below is one T cell receptor (beta chain) in context. What it recognizes is unknown. Its ends do not fully match the called genes, so a read error is possible. The table came from immunoSEQ multiplex PCR; TCRdb's copy has only in-frame clones and leaves some out. The repertoire includes some 140,000 clones, 70% to 90% of them detected once, and 1.4% sits in the top ten. The sample originates from a study of cytomegalovirus exposure and HLA in healthy donors. Study findings and constraints: According to a subsequent analysis, TCR clusters identified in the first cohort showed a tendency to co-occur across the roughly 120 validation repertoires. Specificity for CMV antigens was confirmed in vitro for a few of the CMV-associated chains.

The V gene's germline CDR1 is SGHRS and CDR2 YFSETQ. The CDR3 has 11 amino acids. The sample was PBMCs. V and J are TRBV5-1 and TRBJ2-1, with D perhaps matching TRBD2 (5 bases). The receptor was derived from a woman aged 25 to 39 in good health and CMV-seronegative. This chain's CDR3 is CASSDGIEAVF. The CDR3 DNA sequence: TGCGCCAGCAGCGACGGGATTGAGGCGGTCTTC.